The 24 T cell receptor beta chains listed next were all sequenced from one sample in a study of shared clonotypes between healthy human individuals. Assay: immunoSEQ multiplex PCR; the TCRdb copy retains only in-frame clones and omits some. This sample yields 400,000 to 600,000 clones, of which 75% to 80% are seen a single time; roughly an eighth belongs to the top ten. The sequenced material came from PBMCs. Receptor source: a woman in her forties in good health. Some clones in this sample may be carry-over from other donors' samples.

The rearrangement joins TRBV19 to TRBJ1-3; D perhaps matches TRBD1 (6 bases). This CDR3 is built from 15 residues. Germline CDR1 is LNHDA and CDR2 is SQIVND (reference sequence). V lost 10 bases, J lost 2 bases, and 18 bases lay in between. The chain's CDR3 is CATLLIGGAGNTIYF. The DNA of the CDR3 is TGTGCCACCCTATTGATAGGGGGTGCTGGAAACACCATATATTTT.

The V gene is TRBV28, the J gene TRBJ2-7; no reliable D call. Germline V lookup: CDR1 MDHEN, CDR2 SYDVKM. The CDR3 is 12 amino acids. Trimming cost V 11 bases and J 6 bases, with 17 bases left between them. Written as DNA, the CDR3 is TGTGCCCGGAAGGTCTGGGGTGCCGAGCAGTACTTC. Its translation: CARKVWGAEQYF.

The rearrangement uses TRBV28 and TRBJ2-2; maybe TRBD1 (6 bases). Per the germline V gene, CDR1 is MDHEN and CDR2 is SYDVKM. The germline V and J ends were trimmed by 6 bases and 5 bases, with 13 bases remaining between them. The length of the CDR3 is 14 residues. Here the CDR3 reads CASSLTGSTGELFF. Written as DNA, the CDR3 is TGTGCCAGCAGCTTGACAGGTTCGACCGGGGAGCTGTTTTTT.

The chain is built from TRBV19 and TRBJ2-7; D is perhaps TRBD2 (5 bases). The V and J ends lost 4 bases and 4 bases respectively, with 20 bases between them. The CDR3 is 16 residues long. Germline assignment: CDR1 LNHDA and CDR2 SQIVND (reference sequence). CDR3 nucleotide sequence: TGTGCCAGTAGTACCCTTGGACGGACTTTAATGTACGAGCAGTACTTC. Translating it yields CASSTLGRTLMYEQYF.

V and J are TRBV27 and TRBJ2-1; a possible D gene is TRBD2 (6 bases). The CDR3 is 16 residues long. In germline, CDR1 is MNHEY, CDR2 SMNVEV (reference sequence). With 4 bases removed from V and 9 bases from J, the gap between germline ends came to 22 bases. CDR3 loop: CASSSPQRLGSTEQFF. CDR3 sequence (DNA): TGTGCCAGCAGTTCCCCCCAGCGACTAGGCTCCACTGAGCAGTTCTTC.

There are a few counts of this clone. V and J are TRBV5-1 and TRBJ1-1; tentative D call: TRBD1 (5 bases). V shed 0 bases and J shed 8 bases, with 14 bases lying between them. Germline CDR1 and CDR2: SGHRS and YFSETQ. This CDR3 has 14 amino acids. The CDR3 reads CASSLADSESEAFF. The DNA for the CDR3 is TGCGCCAGCAGCTTGGCAGACAGCGAGTCGGAAGCTTTCTTT.

Only one count was recorded for this clone. The chain couples TRBV9 to TRBJ2-7; 7 positions agree with TRBD2. V lost 0 bases, J lost 3 bases, and 9 bases stayed unmatched. The CDR3 spans 16 residues. CDR1 and CDR2 from the germline V gene are SGDLS and YYNGEE. CDR3 protein: CASSVEGAGEGYEQYF. The CDR3 region has the DNA TGTGCCAGCAGCGTAGAAGGTGCGGGAGAGGGCTACGAGCAGTACTTC.

A note on this clone: Other DNA variants within this sample encode the same CDR3. V and J are TRBV7-3 and TRBJ2-5, with D uncertain. In germline, CDR1 is SGHTA, CDR2 FQGTGA. The CDR3 runs 13 residues. Trimming left V 2 bases short and J 2 bases short, with 6 bases between. As DNA, the CDR3 is TGTGCCAGCAGCTTAGGGCCGCAAGAGACCCAGTACTTC. It is translated as CASSLGPQETQYF.

With regard to this clone: This clone may be a read error of a much larger clone one base away. The chain combines TRBV13 with TRBJ1-2; 10 bases match TRBD1. V lost 3 bases, J lost 2 bases, and 0 bases stayed unmatched. From germline, CDR1 is PRHDT and CDR2 FYEKMQ (reference sequence). The CDR3 is 14 residues long. CDR3 protein: CASSLGQGNYGYTF. Written as DNA, the CDR3 is TGTGCCAGCAGCTTGGGACAGGGGAACTATGGCTACACCTTC.

The chain links TRBV9 to TRBJ2-1, with 9 positions matching TRBD2. CDR1 and CDR2 (germline): SGDLS, YYNGEE. The CDR3 contains 17 residues. Germline trimming cut 0 bases from V and 6 bases from J; bases unmatched to any gene: 10. The CDR3, as DNA: TGTGCCAGCAGCGTAGTTTCGGGGCGGGAGGGTGGCAATGAGCAGTTCTTC. It specifies CASSVVSGREGGNEQFF. Full variable domain (remainder filled in from reference TRBV9 and TRBJ2-1): DSGVTQTPKHLITATGQRVTLRCSPRSGDLSVYWYQQSLDQGLQFLIQYYNGEERAKGNILERFSAQQFPDLHSELNLSSLELGDSALYFCASSVVSGREGGNEQFFGPGTRLTVL.

The V call is TRBV4-1, the J call TRBJ2-1; D gene uncertain. The CDR3 has 14 amino acids. V gave up 1 base and J gave up 9 bases, with 13 bases separating them. Germline lookup yields CDR1 MGHRA and CDR2 YSYEKL. The CDR3 here is CASSQGDRLGEQFF. The CDR3 DNA is TGCGCCAGCAGCCAAGGTGACCGGCTAGGTGAGCAGTTCTTC.

CDR3 in DNA: TGCGCCAGCAGCCAAGATCTCAATCAGCCCCAGCATTTT. Its protein is CASSQDLNQPQHF. The rearrangement links TRBV4-1 to TRBJ1-5, with D hard to call. V gave up 0 bases and J gave up 3 bases, with 3 bases separating them. CDR1 MGHRA and CDR2 YSYEKL come from the germline V gene. The CDR3 has 13 amino acids.

This clone showed up just once. As DNA, the CDR3 is TGTGCCTGCACCAGCGGGAGCTCCTACAATGAGCAGTTCTTC. Translated: CACTSGSSYNEQFF. The chain links TRBV30 to TRBJ2-1; 8 bases line up with TRBD2. After removal of 6 bases from V and 0 bases from J, the junction contained 4 bases not matched to a gene. This CDR3 contains 14 residues. Germline V gene lookup returns CDR1 GTSNPN and CDR2 SVGIG (reference sequence).

This chain joins TRBV18 and TRBJ2-1, with D hard to call. V lost 3 bases to trimming and J lost 8 bases, with 8 bases between them. This CDR3 spans 12 amino acids. Germline-derived CDR1 and CDR2 are KGHSH and LQKENI. CDR3 in amino acids: CASSPDVYEQFF. In DNA form, the CDR3 reads TGTGCCAGCTCACCCGACGTTTATGAGCAGTTCTTC.

This clone was counted once. This chain links TRBV7-2 with TRBJ1-1, with unresolved D. V lost 6 bases and J 0 bases, leaving 8 bases between the germline ends. Germline V gene lookup returns CDR1 SGHTA and CDR2 FQGNSA. The CDR3 has 13 amino acids. In DNA, the CDR3 is TGTGCCAGCAGTGGGTCGTTGAACACTGAAGCTTTCTTT. Amino acid sequence: CASSGSLNTEAFF.

The chain joins TRBV5-1 to TRBJ2-1; D might be TRBD1 or TRBD2, each matching 5 bases. Germline V gene lookup returns CDR1 SGHRS and CDR2 YFSETQ. This CDR3 comprises 15 residues. V lost 4 bases and J 0 bases, leaving 11 bases between the germline ends. The DNA for the CDR3 is TGCGCCAGCAGCAGTGGGACGAGCTCCTACAATGAGCAGTTCTTC. As protein: CASSSGTSSYNEQFF.

The V call is TRBV7-9, the J call TRBJ2-1, with 10 bases aligning to TRBD2. With V trimmed by 11 bases and J by 4 bases, 8 bases remained unmatched. Germline lookup yields CDR1 SEHNR and CDR2 FQNEAQ (reference sequence). The CDR3 spans 14 residues. The CDR3 nucleotides read TGTGCCGGCTCCGGGACTAGCGCTTACAATGAGCAGTTCTTC. This encodes CAGSGTSAYNEQFF. Variable domain in full (rest from reference TRBV7-9 and TRBJ2-1): DTGVSQNPRHKITKRGQNVTFRCDPISEHNRLYWYRQTLGQGPEFLTYFQNEAQLEKSRLLSDRFSAERPKGSFSTLEIQRTEQGDSAMYLCAGSGTSAYNEQFFGPGTRLTVL.

The chain recombines TRBV19 with TRBJ1-5, with 11 bases aligning to TRBD1. Germline CDR1 and CDR2: LNHDA and SQIVND (reference sequence). Losses at the gene ends were 6 bases for V and 5 bases for J; bases not matched to a gene: 6. This CDR3 is 15 amino acids long. The CDR3 sequence: CASRRGTGGDQPQHF. DNA for the CDR3: TGTGCCAGTAGGAGGGGGACAGGGGGTGATCAGCCCCAGCATTTT.

This clone was seen a few times. This sequence joins TRBV6-1 and TRBJ1-1; 7 bases are a match to TRBD1. Germline trimming cut 9 bases from V and 9 bases from J; bases unmatched to any gene: 13. Per germline, CDR1 MNHNS and CDR2 SASEGT. The CDR3 spans 13 residues. CDR3 sequence (DNA): TGTGCCAGTCAGGAATTACAGGGGCAGCAAGCTTTCTTT. It yields the protein CASQELQGQQAFF.

The rearrangement links TRBV4-1 to TRBJ2-1, with D uncertain. There are 15 residues in the CDR3. Germline CDR1 is MGHRA and CDR2 is YSYEKL. V lost 1 base and J lost 8, with 15 bases in between. The CDR3 DNA is TGCGCCAGCAGCCAAGGCGACCAGTTGGTCGATGAGCAGTTCTTC. This gives the protein CASSQGDQLVDEQFF.

This sequence joins TRBV6-1 and TRBJ1-2, with D uncertain. Germline V gene data show CDR1 as MNHNS and CDR2 as SASEGT. CDR3 length equals 16 residues. Trimming shortened V by 5 bases and J by 0 bases, and 16 bases separated the two germline ends. The CDR3 protein is CASSQGRHATNYGYTF. The CDR3 DNA is TGTGCCAGCAGTCAAGGGAGACACGCAACTAACTATGGCTACACCTTC.

The J gene is TRBJ1-2, the V gene TRBV10-2; no clear D gene. Germline V gene data show CDR1 as WSHSY and CDR2 as SAAADI. V lost 5 bases, J lost 1 base, and 11 bases lay in between. The CDR3 is 14 amino acids. CDR3 sequence: CASSPSRVNYGYTF. The CDR3 DNA reads TGCGCCAGCAGTCCCAGTAGAGTTAACTATGGCTACACCTTC.

The rearrangement uses TRBV27 and TRBJ2-7; 10 bases agree with TRBD1. Germline loops: CDR1 MNHEY, CDR2 SMNVEV (reference sequence). J was trimmed by 5 bases and V by 4 bases; bases with no gene match: 5. The CDR3 has 14 residues. CDR3 residues: CASSSGTGVNEQYF. CDR3 bases: TGTGCCAGCAGTTCCGGGACAGGGGTCAACGAGCAGTACTTC.

This chain uses TRBV4-2 with TRBJ2-3; no reliable D call. The CDR3 sequence is 19 residues long. With 0 bases removed from V and 0 bases from J, the gap between germline ends came to 19 bases. The germline V gene encodes CDR1 LGHNA and CDR2 YNFKEQ. The CDR3 DNA is TGTGCCAGCAGCCAAGATCATACCCTAGGCCCTACTAGCACAGATACGCAGTATTTT. This codes for CASSQDHTLGPTSTDTQYF.